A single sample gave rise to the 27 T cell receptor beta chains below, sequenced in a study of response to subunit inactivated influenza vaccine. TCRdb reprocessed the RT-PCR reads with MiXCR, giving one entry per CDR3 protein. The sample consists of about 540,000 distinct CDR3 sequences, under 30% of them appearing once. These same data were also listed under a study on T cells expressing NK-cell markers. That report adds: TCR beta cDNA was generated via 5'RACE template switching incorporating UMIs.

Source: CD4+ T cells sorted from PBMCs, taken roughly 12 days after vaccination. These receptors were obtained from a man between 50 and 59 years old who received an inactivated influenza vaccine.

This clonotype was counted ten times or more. The CDR3 region has the DNA TGCAGTGCTAGAGATCGTTTAACGGTCGGAGGAGCCAAAAACATTCAGTACTTC. Translated: CSARDRLTVGGAKNIQYF. The chain links TRBV20-1 to TRBJ2-4, with a tentative D call TRBD2 (5 bases). CDR3 size: 18 residues. From germline, CDR1 is DFQATT and CDR2 SNEGSKA (reference sequence). Trimming took off 0 bases at V and 0 bases at J, with 18 bases between the two ends.

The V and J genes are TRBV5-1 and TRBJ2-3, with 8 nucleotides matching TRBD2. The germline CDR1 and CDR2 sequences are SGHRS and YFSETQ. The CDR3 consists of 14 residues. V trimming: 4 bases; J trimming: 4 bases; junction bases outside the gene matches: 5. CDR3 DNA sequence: TGCGCCAGCAGCATCGGGGGGGTCGCAGATACGCAGTATTTT. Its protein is CASSIGGVADTQYF.

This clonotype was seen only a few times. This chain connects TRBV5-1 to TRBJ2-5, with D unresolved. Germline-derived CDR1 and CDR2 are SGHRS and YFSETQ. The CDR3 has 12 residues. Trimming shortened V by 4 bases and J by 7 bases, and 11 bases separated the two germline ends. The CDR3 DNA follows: TGCGCCAGCAGCCCCCTCGGCTGGACCCAGTACTTC. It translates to CASSPLGWTQYF.

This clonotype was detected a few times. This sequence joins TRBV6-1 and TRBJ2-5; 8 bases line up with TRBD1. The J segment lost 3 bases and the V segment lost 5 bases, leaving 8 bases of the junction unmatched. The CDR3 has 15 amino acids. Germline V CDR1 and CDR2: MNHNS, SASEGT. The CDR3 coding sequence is TGTGCCAGCAGTCCCAGACAGGGGACGAAAGAGACCCAGTACTTC. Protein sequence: CASSPRQGTKETQYF.

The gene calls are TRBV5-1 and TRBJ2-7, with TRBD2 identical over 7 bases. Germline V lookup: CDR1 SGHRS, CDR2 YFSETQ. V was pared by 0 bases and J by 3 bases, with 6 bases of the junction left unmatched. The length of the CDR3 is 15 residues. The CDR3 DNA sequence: TGCGCCAGCAGCTTGGTTAGCGGGCGAAACTACGAGCAGTACTTC. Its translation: CASSLVSGRNYEQYF.

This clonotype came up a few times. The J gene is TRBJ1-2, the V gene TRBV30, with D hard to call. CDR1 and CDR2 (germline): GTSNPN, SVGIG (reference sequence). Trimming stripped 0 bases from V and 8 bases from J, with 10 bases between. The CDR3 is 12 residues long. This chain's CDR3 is CAWSVSGWGYTF. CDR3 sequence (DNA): TGTGCCTGGAGTGTTTCGGGATGGGGCTACACCTTC.

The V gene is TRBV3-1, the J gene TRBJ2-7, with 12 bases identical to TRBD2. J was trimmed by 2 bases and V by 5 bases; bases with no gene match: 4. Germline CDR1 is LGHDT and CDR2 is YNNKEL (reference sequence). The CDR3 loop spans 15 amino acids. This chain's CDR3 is CASSALAGGPYEQYF. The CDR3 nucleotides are TGTGCCAGCAGCGCCCTAGCGGGAGGGCCCTACGAGCAGTACTTC.

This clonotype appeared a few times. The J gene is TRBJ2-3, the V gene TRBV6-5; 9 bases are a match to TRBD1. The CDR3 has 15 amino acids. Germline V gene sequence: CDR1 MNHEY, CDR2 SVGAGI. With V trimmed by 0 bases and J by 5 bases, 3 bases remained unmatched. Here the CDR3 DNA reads TGTGCCAGCAGTTACTCGGGACAGGGTTTAGATACGCAGTATTTT. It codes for CASSYSGQGLDTQYF.

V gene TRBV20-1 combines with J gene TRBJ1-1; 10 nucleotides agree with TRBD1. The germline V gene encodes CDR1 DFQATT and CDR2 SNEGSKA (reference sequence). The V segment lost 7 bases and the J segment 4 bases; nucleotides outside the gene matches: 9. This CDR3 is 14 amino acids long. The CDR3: CSGDRGTFGTEAFF. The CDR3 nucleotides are TGCAGTGGGGACAGGGGAACGTTCGGCACTGAAGCTTTCTTT.

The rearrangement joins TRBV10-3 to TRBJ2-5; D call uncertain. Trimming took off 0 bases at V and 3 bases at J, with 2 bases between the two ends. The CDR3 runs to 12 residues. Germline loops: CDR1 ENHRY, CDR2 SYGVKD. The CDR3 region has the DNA TGTGCCATCAGTGAGTCGAAAGAGACCCAGTACTTC. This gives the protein CAISESKETQYF.

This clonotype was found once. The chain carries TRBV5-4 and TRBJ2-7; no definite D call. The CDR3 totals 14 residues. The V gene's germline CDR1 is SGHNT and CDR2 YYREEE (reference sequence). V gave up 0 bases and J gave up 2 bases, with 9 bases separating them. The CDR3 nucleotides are TGTGCCAGCAGCTTGGTAACTGGAACCTACGAGCAGTACTTC. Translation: CASSLVTGTYEQYF.

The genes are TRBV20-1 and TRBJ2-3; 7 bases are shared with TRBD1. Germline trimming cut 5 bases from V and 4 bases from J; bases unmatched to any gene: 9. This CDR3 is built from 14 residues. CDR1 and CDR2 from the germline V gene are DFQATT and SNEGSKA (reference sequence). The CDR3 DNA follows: TGCAGTGCTGGAAAGACAGGGCTCGCAGATACGCAGTATTTT. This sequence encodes CSAGKTGLADTQYF.

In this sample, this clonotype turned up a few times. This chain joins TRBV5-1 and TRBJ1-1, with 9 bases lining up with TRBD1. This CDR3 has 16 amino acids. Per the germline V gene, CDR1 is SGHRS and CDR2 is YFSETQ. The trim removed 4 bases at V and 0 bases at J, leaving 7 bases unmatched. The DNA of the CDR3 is TGCGCCAGCAGCAGAACGGGACAGGGTATGAACACTGAAGCTTTCTTT. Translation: CASSRTGQGMNTEAFF.

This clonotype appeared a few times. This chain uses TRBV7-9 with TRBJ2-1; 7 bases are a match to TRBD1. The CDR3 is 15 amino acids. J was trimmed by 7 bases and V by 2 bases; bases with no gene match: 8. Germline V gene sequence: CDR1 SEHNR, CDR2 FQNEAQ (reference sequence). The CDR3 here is CASSLQGGAENEQFF. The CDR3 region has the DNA TGTGCCAGCAGCTTACAAGGGGGCGCGGAAAATGAGCAGTTCTTC. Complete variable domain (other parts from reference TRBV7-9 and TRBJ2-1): DTGVSQNPRHKITKRGQNVTFRCDPISEHNRLYWYRQTLGQGPEFLTYFQNEAQLEKSRLLSDRFSAERPKGSFSTLEIQRTEQGDSAMYLCASSLQGGAENEQFFGPGTRLTVL.

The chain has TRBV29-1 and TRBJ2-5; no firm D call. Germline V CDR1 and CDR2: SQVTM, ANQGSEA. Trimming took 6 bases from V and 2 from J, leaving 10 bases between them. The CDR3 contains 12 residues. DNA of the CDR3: TGCAGCGTAGAGCTGGGGCAAGAGACCCAGTACTTC. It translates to CSVELGQETQYF.

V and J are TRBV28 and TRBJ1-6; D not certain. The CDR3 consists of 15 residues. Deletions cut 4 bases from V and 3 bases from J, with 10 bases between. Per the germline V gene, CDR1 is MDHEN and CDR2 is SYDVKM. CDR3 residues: CASSSRTDYNSPLHF. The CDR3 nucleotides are TGTGCCAGCAGTTCCCGGACGGACTATAATTCACCCCTCCACTTT.

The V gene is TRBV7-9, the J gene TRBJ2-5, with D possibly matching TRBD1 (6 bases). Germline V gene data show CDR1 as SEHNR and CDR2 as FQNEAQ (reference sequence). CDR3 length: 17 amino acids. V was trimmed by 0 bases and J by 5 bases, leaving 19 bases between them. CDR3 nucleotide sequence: TGTGCCAGCAGCTTAGCTGTCAGCCAGGGGTTCGGGGAGACCCAGTACTTC. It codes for CASSLAVSQGFGETQYF.

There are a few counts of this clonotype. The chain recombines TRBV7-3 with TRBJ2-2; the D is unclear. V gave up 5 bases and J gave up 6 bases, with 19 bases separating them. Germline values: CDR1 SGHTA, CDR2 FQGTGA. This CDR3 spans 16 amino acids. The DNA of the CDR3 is TGTGCCAGCAGCCCCCAACCCTCCAGAATGGCCGGGGAGCTGTTTTTT. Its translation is CASSPQPSRMAGELFF.

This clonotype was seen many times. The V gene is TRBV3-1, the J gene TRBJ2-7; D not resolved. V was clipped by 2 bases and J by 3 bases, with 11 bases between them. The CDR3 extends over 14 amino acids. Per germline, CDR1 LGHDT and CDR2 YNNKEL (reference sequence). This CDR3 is CASSQRRVLYEQYF. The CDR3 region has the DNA TGTGCCAGCAGCCAAAGAAGGGTTCTCTACGAGCAGTACTTC.

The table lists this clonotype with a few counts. This CDR3 reads CAIRRQDHTDTQYF. In DNA, the CDR3 is TGTGCCATCAGAAGACAGGACCACACAGATACGCAGTATTTT. This sequence joins TRBV10-3 and TRBJ2-3; D is perhaps TRBD1 (6 bases). This CDR3 spans 14 amino acids. V was clipped by 6 bases and J by 2 bases, with 12 bases between them. Germline CDR1 and CDR2: ENHRY and SYGVKD.

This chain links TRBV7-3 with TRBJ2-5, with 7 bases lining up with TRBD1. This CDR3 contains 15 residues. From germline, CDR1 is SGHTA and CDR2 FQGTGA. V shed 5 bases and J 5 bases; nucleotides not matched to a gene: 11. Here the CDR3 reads CASSRTGQIGETQYF. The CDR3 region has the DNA TGTGCCAGCAGCAGGACAGGACAAATTGGGGAGACCCAGTACTTC.

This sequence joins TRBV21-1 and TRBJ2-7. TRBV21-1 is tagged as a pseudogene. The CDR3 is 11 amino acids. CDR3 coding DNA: TGTGCCAGCAGCAAACCGGGACCTTCAAACTTC. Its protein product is CASSKPGPSNF.

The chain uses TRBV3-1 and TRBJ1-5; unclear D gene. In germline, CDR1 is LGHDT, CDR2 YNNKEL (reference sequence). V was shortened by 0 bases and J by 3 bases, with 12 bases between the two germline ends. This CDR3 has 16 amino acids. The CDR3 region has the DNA TGTGCCAGCAGCCAAGATCTAGAAGCTATCAATCAGCCCCAGCATTTT. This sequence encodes CASSQDLEAINQPQHF.

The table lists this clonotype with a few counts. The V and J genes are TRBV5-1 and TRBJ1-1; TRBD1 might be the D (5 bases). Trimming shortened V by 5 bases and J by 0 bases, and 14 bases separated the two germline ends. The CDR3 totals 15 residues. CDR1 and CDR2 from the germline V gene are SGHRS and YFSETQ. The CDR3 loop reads CASRMRDVMNTEAFF. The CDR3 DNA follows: TGCGCCAGCAGAATGCGGGACGTAATGAACACTGAAGCTTTCTTT.

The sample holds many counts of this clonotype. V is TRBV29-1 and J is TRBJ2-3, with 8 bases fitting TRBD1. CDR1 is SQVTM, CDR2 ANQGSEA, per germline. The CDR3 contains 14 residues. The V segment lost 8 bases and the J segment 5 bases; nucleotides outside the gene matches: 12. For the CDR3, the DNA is TGCAGCCTCAGGGGGCCCTCGTTGGGAGATACGCAGTATTTT. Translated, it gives CSLRGPSLGDTQYF.

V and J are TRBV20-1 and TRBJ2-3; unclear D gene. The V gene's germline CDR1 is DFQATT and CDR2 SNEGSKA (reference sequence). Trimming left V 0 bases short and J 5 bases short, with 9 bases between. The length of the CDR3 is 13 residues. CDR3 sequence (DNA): TGCAGTGCTAGAGATCCGATGGGAGATACGCAGTATTTT. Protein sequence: CSARDPMGDTQYF.

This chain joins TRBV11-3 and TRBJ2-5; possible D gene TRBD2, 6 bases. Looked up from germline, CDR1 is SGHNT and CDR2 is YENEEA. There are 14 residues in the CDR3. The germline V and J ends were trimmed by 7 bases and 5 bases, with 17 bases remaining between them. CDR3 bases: TGTGCCAGCAAGTCGACGGGAGAAGGGGAGACCCAGTACTTC. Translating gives CASKSTGEGETQYF. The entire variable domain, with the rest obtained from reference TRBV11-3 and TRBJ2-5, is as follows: EAGVVQSPRYKIIEKKQPVAFWCNPISGHNTLYWYLQNLGQGPELLIRYENEEAVDDSQLPKDRFSAERLKGVDSTLKIQPAELGDSAVYLCASKSTGEGETQYFGPGTRLLVL.